Listed here are 31 T cell receptor beta chains from one sample, sequenced in a study of T cell repertoires in cytomegalovirus infection (dated by TCRdb to the late 2010s). Taken with the paper, the label for treatment or condition translates to: in vitro stimulation with specific CMV peptide epitopes to enrich CMV-specific T cells. Their target antigens are unknown. The sequencer listed for this sample is Illumina HiSeq 1500. The raw public reads went through TCRdb reprocessing: fastp at Q25, MiXCR clone calling, in-frame beta chains kept. Duplicate CDR3 protein sequences are folded into a single record with the most common DNA and genes. The sample table contains around 430,000 distinct CDR3 sequences; only one count was recorded for roughly 42% of them. In total, the top ten clones hold 43% of the sample. Sequenced here: cultured PBMCs, sampled from culture after CMV antigen stimulation. The source is a human donor in good health (CMV status not recorded). Some clones in this sample may be carry-over from other donors' samples.

This clonotype was seen a handful of times. This chain connects TRBV5-1 to TRBJ2-7; D possibly matches TRBD1 or TRBD2 (5 bases each). V was cut by 0 bases and J by 3 bases, with 10 bases left in between. This CDR3 is built from 14 residues. The germline V gene encodes CDR1 SGHRS and CDR2 YFSETQ. CDR3 nucleotide sequence: TGCGCCAGCAGCTTGGCGATGGGGGACTACGAGCAGTACTTC. Protein: CASSLAMGDYEQYF.

The chain carries TRBV27 and TRBJ1-1; possible D gene TRBD1, 6 bases. The CDR3 runs 15 residues. The germline CDR1 and CDR2 sequences are MNHEY and SMNVEV (reference sequence). Trimming pared 5 bases from V and 1 base from J, leaving 14 bases between. The DNA for the CDR3 is TGTGCCAGCAGTCGGGGGCGGGCAGCGAACACTGAAGCTTTCTTT. Translation: CASSRGRAANTEAFF.

Concerning this clonotype itself: At one of its ends the junction is not consistent with the germline gene, which may arise from a read error. The V call is TRBV4-1, the J call TRBJ2-3; perhaps TRBD2 as D (6 bases). The CDR3 is 19 amino acids. Germline-derived CDR1 and CDR2 are MGHRA and YSYEKL. The CDR3 protein is CASSQEGGAGFPSTDTQYF. The CDR3 coding sequence is TGTGCCAGCAGCCAAGAAGGCGGGGCCGGTTTCCCCAGCACAGATACGCAGTATTTT.

This clonotype came up a few times. The V call is TRBV20-1, the J call TRBJ1-1; D remains ambiguous. CDR1 DFQATT and CDR2 SNEGSKA come from the germline V gene (reference sequence). The CDR3 has 12 residues. V lost 2 bases, J lost 3 bases, and 7 bases lay in between. The CDR3 loop reads CSARWVDTEAFF. The CDR3 nucleotides are TGCAGTGCTAGATGGGTAGACACTGAAGCTTTCTTT.

J is TRBJ2-5 and V is TRBV19; D is unresolved. Deletions cut 3 bases from V and 5 bases from J, with 7 bases between. In germline, CDR1 is LNHDA, CDR2 SQIVND (reference sequence). There are 12 residues in the CDR3. The CDR3 region has the DNA TGTGCCAGTAGTATGATAGGCGAGACCCAGTACTTC. Encoded protein: CASSMIGETQYF.

The chain combines TRBV4-1 with TRBJ1-1, with 8 nucleotides matching TRBD1. Germline V gives CDR1 MGHRA, CDR2 YSYEKL. V was pared by 1 base and J by 7 bases, with 5 bases of the junction left unmatched. The CDR3 is made up of 14 amino acids. CDR3 nucleotide sequence: TGCGCCAGCAGCCAAGGACAGGGGAATTTTGAAGCTTTCTTT. This encodes CASSQGQGNFEAFF.

Comments on this clonotype: With a much larger clone just one base away, this may be a read error. The rearrangement joins TRBV7-2 to TRBJ2-2; 7 bases match TRBD2. The CDR3 length is 16 residues. Germline V CDR1 and CDR2: SGHTA, FQGNSA. CDR3 sequence reads: CATSLVGTTNTGELFF. The CDR3 DNA reads as TGTGCCACCAGCTTAGTTGGGACTACGAACACCGGGGAGCTGTTTTTT.

V gene TRBV20-1 combines with J gene TRBJ2-2, with 8 positions matching TRBD2. V shed 3 bases, J shed 7 bases, and the junction held 10 bases outside the gene matches. There are 15 residues in the CDR3. Germline CDR1 DFQATT, CDR2 SNEGSKA (reference sequence). DNA for the CDR3: TGCAGTGCTAGTCGGCCAGCGGGAGTTCGCGGGGAGCTGTTTTTT. The encoded protein is CSASRPAGVRGELFF.

This chain links TRBV28 with TRBJ1-1; D not resolved. The CDR3 is 12 amino acids. The germline gives CDR1 MDHEN, CDR2 SYDVKM. Trimming shortened V by 11 bases and J by 1 base, and 11 bases separated the two germline ends. The CDR3 protein is CALRGSNTEAFF. The CDR3 DNA reads TGTGCCCTAAGAGGATCGAACACTGAAGCTTTCTTT.

The V and J genes are TRBV20-1 and TRBJ2-1, with D perhaps given as TRBD1 or TRBD2 (5 bases each). Germline V CDR1 and CDR2: DFQATT, SNEGSKA (reference sequence). This CDR3 has 15 amino acids. V shed 6 bases and J shed 6 bases, with 21 bases lying between them. The CDR3, as DNA: TGCAGTGCAACCTCCGGGACCAGGGCGGGCAATGAGCAGTTCTTC. It is translated as CSATSGTRAGNEQFF.

The CDR3 bases are TGCAGTGCCCCCGCGGGGGGAAGCTCCTACAATGAGCAGTTCTTC. Amino acid sequence: CSAPAGGSSYNEQFF. The chain couples TRBV20-1 to TRBJ2-1; 8 nucleotides line up with TRBD2. V was pared by 6 bases and J by 0 bases, with 7 bases of the junction left unmatched. CDR1 is DFQATT, CDR2 SNEGSKA, per germline (reference sequence). This CDR3 comprises 15 residues.

The count of this clonotype is one. This rearrangement joins TRBV15 to TRBJ2-7; D gene uncertain. CDR1 and CDR2 from the germline V gene are LNHNV and YYDKDF (reference sequence). Trimming left V 5 bases short and J 5 bases short, with 19 bases between. The CDR3 runs 15 residues. The CDR3 bases are TGTGCCACCAGCTCAAGAAGGACCACACCCGACGAGCAGTACTTC. Translating gives CATSSRRTTPDEQYF. The full variable domain, rest sourced from reference TRBV15 and TRBJ2-7, is DAMVIQNPRYQVTQFGKPVTLSCSQTLNHNVMYWYQQKSSQAPKLLFHYYDKDFNNEADTPDNFQSRRPNTSFCFLDIRSPGLGDTAMYLCATSSRRTTPDEQYFGPGTRLTVT.

V gene TRBV27 combines with J gene TRBJ1-5; D is possibly TRBD1 (5 bases). Germline assignment: CDR1 MNHEY and CDR2 SMNVEV (reference sequence). The V end was cut by 3 bases, the J end by 6 bases, with 15 bases between. The CDR3 contains 15 residues. The CDR3 bases are TGTGCCAGCAGTTTTAGTGCCCAGAGGGGTCAGCCCCAGCATTTT. Residues: CASSFSAQRGQPQHF.

The V gene is TRBV7-6, the J gene TRBJ2-1; 9 bases align to TRBD1. The junction had 8 bases not matched to a gene; V was cut back by 4 bases and J by 7 bases. The CDR3 totals 15 residues. Germline CDR1 reads SGHVS; CDR2 reads FNYEAQ. The CDR3 here is CASSWGQGDYNEQFF. CDR3 nucleotides: TGTGCCAGCAGCTGGGGACAGGGCGACTATAATGAGCAGTTCTTC. The whole variable domain, filled in from reference TRBV7-6 and TRBJ2-1, reads GAGVSQSPRYKVTKRGQDVALRCDPISGHVSLYWYRQALGQGPEFLTYFNYEAQQDKSGLPNDRFSAERPEGSISTLTIQRTEQRDSAMYRCASSWGQGDYNEQFFGPGTRLTVL.

The chain couples TRBV27 to TRBJ1-5; D unclear. This CDR3 comprises 15 residues. Looked up from germline, CDR1 is MNHEY and CDR2 is SMNVEV (reference sequence). V was cut by 1 base and J by 4 bases, with 11 bases left in between. CDR3: CASSLFLSLNQPQHF. CDR3 DNA sequence: TGTGCCAGCAGTTTATTCCTATCCCTTAATCAGCCCCAGCATTTT.

The chain employs TRBV2 and TRBJ2-7, with TRBD1 matching over 9 bases. Germline V CDR1 and CDR2: SNHLY, FYNNEI. The CDR3 has 13 amino acids. Germline trimming cut 7 bases from V and 6 bases from J; bases unmatched to any gene: 7. CDR3 bases: TGTGCCAGCAAGAGACAGGGGGTAGGCGAGCAGTACTTC. Encoded protein: CASKRQGVGEQYF. Together with reference TRBV2 and TRBJ2-7, the CDR3 gives the full variable domain: EPEVTQTPSHQVTQMGQEVILRCVPISNHLYFYWYRQILGQKVEFLVSFYNNEISEKSEIFDDQFSVERPDGSNFTLKIRSTKLEDSAMYFCASKRQGVGEQYFGPGTRLTVT.

V gene TRBV5-4 combines with J gene TRBJ1-2, with 7 bases that match TRBD1. This CDR3 contains 13 residues. The germline gives CDR1 SGHNT, CDR2 YYREEE (reference sequence). The V segment lost 6 bases and the J segment 7 bases; nucleotides outside the gene matches: 9. The DNA of the CDR3 is TGTGCCAGCACCCCAGGGGGATTTGGTGGCTACACCTTC. The encoded protein is CASTPGGFGGYTF.

This clonotype was counted many times. The V gene is TRBV7-2, the J gene TRBJ2-3, with no clear D. Trimming took 0 bases from V and 0 from J, leaving 4 bases between them. The V gene's germline CDR1 is SGHTA and CDR2 FQGNSA. The CDR3 is made up of 14 amino acids. The CDR3 nucleotides are TGTGCCAGCAGCTTAGCGACGAGCACAGATACGCAGTATTTT. Translating gives CASSLATSTDTQYF. The whole variable domain, remainder taken from reference TRBV7-2 and TRBJ2-3, is GAGVSQSPSNKVTEKGKDVELRCDPISGHTALYWYRQSLGQGLEFLIYFQGNSAPDKSGLPSDRFSAERTGGSVSTLTIQRTQQEDSAVYLCASSLATSTDTQYFGPGTRLTVL.

Concerning this clonotype: No DNA is shown, since the ends of the CDR3 on it are uncertain; the CDR3 is the one TCRdb lists. V is TRBV7-2 and J is TRBJ1-1; the table names TRBD1, a call not compared with the DNA. Looked up from germline, CDR1 is SGHTA and CDR2 is FQGNSA. Counting both end residues, the CDR3 totals 14 amino acids. The CDR3 loop is CASSFGPGNTEAFF.

The rearrangement links TRBV10-1 to TRBJ2-5; no firm D call. The CDR3 has 13 residues. V lost 9 bases and J lost 2, with 13 bases in between. Germline values: CDR1 WNHNN, CDR2 SYGVQD (reference sequence). The CDR3 nucleotides are TGCGCCAGACCTCCCCAAGTTCAAGAGACCCAGTACTTC. The encoded protein is CARPPQVQETQYF.

This clonotype appeared a few times. The V and J genes are TRBV11-2 and TRBJ2-4; tentative D call: TRBD1 (7 bases). Germline CDR1 SGHAT, CDR2 FQNNGV. Trimming removed 1 base from V and 1 base from J, with 17 bases in between. The CDR3 length is 18 residues. The CDR3 nucleotides are TGTGCCAGCAGCTTAGCCGACGACAGGGAGGAGGCCAAAAACATTCAGTACTTC. This translates into CASSLADDREEAKNIQYF.

This clonotype was observed a few times. The gene calls are TRBV5-6 and TRBJ2-5, with D unresolved. Looked up from germline, CDR1 is SGHDT and CDR2 is YYEEEE. The length of the CDR3 is 11 residues. V shed 8 bases and J shed 5 bases, with 10 bases lying between them. Here the CDR3 reads CASHKGETQYF. CDR3 in DNA: TGTGCCAGTCACAAAGGGGAGACCCAGTACTTC.

The CDR3 reads CSVYSGTNTEAFF. CDR3 DNA sequence: TGCAGCGTTTATTCAGGCACGAACACTGAAGCTTTCTTT. The V call is TRBV29-1, the J call TRBJ1-1; D ambiguous. Trimming took 5 bases from V and 1 from J, leaving 11 bases between them. The germline CDR1 and CDR2 sequences are SQVTM and ANQGSEA. This CDR3 spans 13 amino acids.

This clonotype was observed at least ten times. The chain couples TRBV7-6 to TRBJ2-7, with D tentatively TRBD1 or TRBD2 (5 bases each). The germline V gene encodes CDR1 SGHVS and CDR2 FNYEAQ. The CDR3 is 16 residues long. V lost 4 bases, J lost 2 bases, and 18 bases lay in between. This CDR3 is CASSSLRGDPPYEQYF. The CDR3 nucleotides read TGTGCCAGCAGCTCCCTCAGAGGGGATCCTCCCTACGAGCAGTACTTC.

The chain joins TRBV6-5 to TRBJ2-1; 9 nucleotides align to TRBD2. CDR1 is MNHEY, CDR2 SVGAGI, per germline. V was pared by 7 bases and J by 4 bases, with 8 bases of the junction left unmatched. This CDR3 is 15 amino acids long. This CDR3 reads CASKAGTSRYNEQFF. Written as DNA, the CDR3 is TGTGCCAGCAAGGCCGGGACTAGCCGATACAATGAGCAGTTCTTC.

CDR3 bases: TGTGCCACCAGCAGCGAATTTTTGGCCCAGCATTTT. Its protein product is CATSSEFLAQHF. This rearrangement joins TRBV15 to TRBJ1-5; unclear D gene. V was pared by 3 bases and J by 11 bases, with 11 bases between. The CDR3 sequence is 12 residues long. The germline CDR1 and CDR2 sequences are LNHNV and YYDKDF (reference sequence).

This clonotype was seen more than once but under ten times. The chain has TRBV14 and TRBJ2-2; no reliable D call. Germline V gene sequence: CDR1 SGHDN, CDR2 FVKESK. The CDR3 is made up of 13 amino acids. Deletions cut 0 bases from V and 4 bases from J, with 3 bases between. The CDR3 loop is CASSQDLTGELFF. The CDR3 bases are TGTGCCAGCAGCCAAGATCTCACCGGGGAGCTGTTTTTT.

This clonotype was detected a few times. The chain combines TRBV24-1 with TRBJ2-3; D ambiguous. The germline V gene encodes CDR1 KGHDR and CDR2 SFDVKD. The CDR3 spans 14 residues. V dropped 10 bases and J dropped 0 bases, with 13 bases sitting between them. DNA of the CDR3: TGTGCCACAGCCGACCCGGTCAGCACAGATACGCAGTATTTT. Its protein product is CATADPVSTDTQYF.

V gene TRBV6-2 or TRBV6-3 combines with J gene TRBJ1-5; D is unclear. The CDR3 runs 16 residues. Germline V lookup: CDR1 MNHEY, CDR2 SVGEGT. The V and J ends lost 1 base and 0 bases respectively, with 10 bases between them. The DNA of the CDR3 is TGTGCCAGCAGTTACTTTCGATTAGATAGCAATCAGCCCCAGCATTTT. Protein product: CASSYFRLDSNQPQHF.

In its sample, this clonotype was seen a few times. The chain carries TRBV6-6 and TRBJ1-2, with D hard to call. V shed 0 bases and J shed 8 bases, with 16 bases lying between them. Germline CDR1 MNHNY, CDR2 SVGAGI (reference sequence). The CDR3 has 15 residues. CDR3 region: CASSYSGGRDSGYTF. The DNA of the CDR3 is TGTGCCAGCAGTTACTCGGGAGGGAGGGATTCCGGCTACACCTTC.

The chain is built from TRBV19 and TRBJ1-1, with D maybe TRBD1 (6 bases). CDR1 LNHDA and CDR2 SQIVND come from the germline V gene (reference sequence). The CDR3 spans 16 residues. Between the trimmed V and J ends, which lost 2 bases and 0 bases, there was a span of 13 bases. CDR3 region: CASSIRGLPMNTEAFF. The CDR3 coding sequence is TGTGCCAGTAGTATACGGGGGCTTCCGATGAACACTGAAGCTTTCTTT.